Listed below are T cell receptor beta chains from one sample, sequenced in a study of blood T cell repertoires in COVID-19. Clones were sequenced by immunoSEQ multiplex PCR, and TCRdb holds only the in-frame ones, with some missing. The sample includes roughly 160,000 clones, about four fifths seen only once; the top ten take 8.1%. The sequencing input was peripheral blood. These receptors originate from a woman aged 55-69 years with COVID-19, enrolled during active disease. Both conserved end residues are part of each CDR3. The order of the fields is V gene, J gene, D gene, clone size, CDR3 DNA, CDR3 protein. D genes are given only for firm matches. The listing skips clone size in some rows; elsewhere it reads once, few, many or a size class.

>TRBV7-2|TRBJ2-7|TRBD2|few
TGTGCCAGCAGCTTAGGGTCGGGGGGGCGGACAGTCTCCTACGAGCAGTACTTC
CASSLGSGGRTVSYEQYF
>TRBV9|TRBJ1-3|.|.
TGTGCCAGCAGCGTATCATCTGGGGCAGGTTTCGGAAACACCATATATTTT
CASSVSSGAGFGNTIYF
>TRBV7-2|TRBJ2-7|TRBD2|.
TGTGCCAGCAGCTTAAGCGGGGGCGTTAGCTCCTACGAGCAGTACTTC
CASSLSGGVSSYEQYF
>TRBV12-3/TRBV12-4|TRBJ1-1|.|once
TGTGCCAGCAGCAGCGCCCGGGACACTGAAGCTTTCTTT
CASSSARDTEAFF
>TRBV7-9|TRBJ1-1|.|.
TGTGCCAGCAGCTTACAAGTAAGCAATGAAGCTTTCTTT
CASSLQVSNEAFF
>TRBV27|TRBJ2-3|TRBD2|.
TGTGCCAGCAGTATAGCGGGGATCACAGATACGCAGTATTTT
CASSIAGITDTQYF
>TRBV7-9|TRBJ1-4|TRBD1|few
TGTGCCAGCGGAGGGGGCCCAAGTGAAAAACTGTTTTTT
CASGGGPSEKLFF
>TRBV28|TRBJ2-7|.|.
TGTGCCAGCAGTTTATCCTTGAAGCCCTACGAGCAGTACTTC
CASSLSLKPYEQYF
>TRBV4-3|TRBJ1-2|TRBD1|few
TGCGCCAGCAGCCCCCAGCAGGGGGGCGAGGGTACTAACTATGGCTACACCTTC
CASSPQQGGEGTNYGYTF
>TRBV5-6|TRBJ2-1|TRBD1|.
TGTGCCAGCAGCTTGGAACAGGGGGTGTACGTCGAGCAGTTCTTC
CASSLEQGVYVEQFF
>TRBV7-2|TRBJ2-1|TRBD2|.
TGTGCCAGCAGCTTAGTCTTCCTAGCGGGGGGCGGTAGGAATGAGCAGTTCTTC
CASSLVFLAGGGRNEQFF
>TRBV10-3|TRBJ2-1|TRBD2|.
TGTGCCATCAGGGGTAGCGGGACCGTATACAATGAGCAGTTCTTC
CAIRGSGTVYNEQFF
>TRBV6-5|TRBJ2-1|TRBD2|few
TGTGCCAGCAGTTCGGGACTAGCGGGAGCTGAGCAGTTCTTC
CASSSGLAGAEQFF
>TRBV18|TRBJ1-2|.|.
TGTGCCAGCTCACCAGGGGCGGATAACTATGGCTACACCTTC
CASSPGADNYGYTF
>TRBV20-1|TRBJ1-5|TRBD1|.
TGCAGTGCTAGTCCTGGACAGGGCGATCAGCCCCAGCATTTT
CSASPGQGDQPQHF
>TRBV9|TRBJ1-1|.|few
TGTGCCAGCAGCGGGACAGCGAACACTGAAGCTTTCTTT
CASSGTANTEAFF
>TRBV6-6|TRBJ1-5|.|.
TGTGCCAGCCGACAGATTAATAGCAATCAGCCCCAGCATTTT
CASRQINSNQPQHF
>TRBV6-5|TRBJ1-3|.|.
TGTGCCAGCAGTCTAGGAGGAAACACCATATATTTT
CASSLGGNTIYF
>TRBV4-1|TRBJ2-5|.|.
TGCGCCAGCAGCCTTACCGGGGAAGTTCAAGAGACCCAGTACTTC
CASSLTGEVQETQYF
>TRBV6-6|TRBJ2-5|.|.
TGTGCCAGCAGTCTGCTGAGGGGGGAGGGAGAGACCCAGTACTTC
CASSLLRGEGETQYF
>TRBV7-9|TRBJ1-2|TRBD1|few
TGTGCCAGCAGCAACAGGGACAGGGGGATCTATGGCTACACCTTC
CASSNRDRGIYGYTF
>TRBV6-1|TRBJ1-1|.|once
TGTGCCAGCAGTGATCCCGGCAGGGGGAACACTGAAGCTTTCTTT
CASSDPGRGNTEAFF
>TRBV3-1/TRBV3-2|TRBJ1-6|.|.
TGTGCCAGCACTTACAGCTATAATTCACCCCTCCACTTT
CASTYSYNSPLHF
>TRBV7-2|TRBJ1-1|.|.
TGTGCCAGCAGCCTTCAGGCAGGGAACACTGAAGCTTTCTTT
CASSLQAGNTEAFF
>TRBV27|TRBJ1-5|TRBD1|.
TGTGCCAGCAGTCCATGGGACAGGGGTCAGCCCCAGCATTTT
CASSPWDRGQPQHF
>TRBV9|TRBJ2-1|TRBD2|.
TGTGCCAGCAGCGTGGATAGCGGGGGCCAGCAGTTCTTC
CASSVDSGGQQFF
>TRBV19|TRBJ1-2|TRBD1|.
TGTGCCAGTAGCTGGACAGGGGTGGGCTATGGCTACACCTTC
CASSWTGVGYGYTF
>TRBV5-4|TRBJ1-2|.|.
TGTGCCAGCAGGAATGGAGGGCAATACTATGGCTACACCTTC
CASRNGGQYYGYTF
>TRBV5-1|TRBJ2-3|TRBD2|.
TGCGCCAGCAGCCTCGGACTTTGGACTAGCGGGAGGGCCGGTGGCACAGATACGCAGTATTTT
CASSLGLWTSGRAGGTDTQYF
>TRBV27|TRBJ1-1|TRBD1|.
TGTGCCAGCAGTTTCTTAGGGGAAGGGGGCATGAACACTGAAGCTTTCTTT
CASSFLGEGGMNTEAFF
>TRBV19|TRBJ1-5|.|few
TGTGCCAGTAGTATCCGGATCGGGGGAATGGGGAATCAGCCCCAGCATTTT
CASSIRIGGMGNQPQHF
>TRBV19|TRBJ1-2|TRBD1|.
TGTGCCAGTATACCAAGGGGGACAGGGGCTCATGGCTACACCTTC
CASIPRGTGAHGYTF
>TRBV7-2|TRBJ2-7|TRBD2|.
TGTGCCAGCAGCTTAGCGCTACTAGCGGCGTACGAGCAGTACTTC
CASSLALLAAYEQYF
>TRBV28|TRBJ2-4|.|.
TGTGCCAGCAGTTTGCCGGGTGTCCCGCCAAAGGACATTCAGTACTTC
CASSLPGVPPKDIQYF
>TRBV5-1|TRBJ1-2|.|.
TGCGCCAGCAGCTTGGAGACGGCTGGAGGTTATGGCTACACCTTC
CASSLETAGGYGYTF
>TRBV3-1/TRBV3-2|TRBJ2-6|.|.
TGTGCCAGCAGCCTGCAGGGTCCCCTCTCTGGGGCCAACGTCCTGACTTTC
CASSLQGPLSGANVLTF
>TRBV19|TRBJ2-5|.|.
TGTGCCAGTAGGCCTCAGGCTCAAGAGACCCAGTACTTC
CASRPQAQETQYF
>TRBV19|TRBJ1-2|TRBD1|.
TGTGCCAGTATGAGAGGGGGCGCCGGCTACACCTTC
CASMRGGAGYTF
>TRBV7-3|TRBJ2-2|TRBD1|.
TGTGCCAGCAGACGACAGGGGGCGACCGGGGAGCTGTTTTTT
CASRRQGATGELFF
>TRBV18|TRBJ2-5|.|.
TGTGCCAGCTCACACCCTCTCGACAGAAAAGAGACCCAGTACTTC
CASSHPLDRKETQYF
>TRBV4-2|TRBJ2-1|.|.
TGTGCCAGCAGCCAAGAATGGACGGGGGTCCACAATGAGCAGTTCTTC
CASSQEWTGVHNEQFF
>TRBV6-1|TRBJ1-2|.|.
TGTGCCAGCAGTGAATCAGTCCAGGGTCGCCCCATTTTC
CASSESVQGRPIF
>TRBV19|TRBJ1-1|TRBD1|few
TGTGCCAGTAGTATGGCCCCTCAGGGGGCAAACACTGAAGCTTTCTTT
CASSMAPQGANTEAFF
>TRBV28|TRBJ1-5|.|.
TGTGCCAGCAGTTTATGGCGCATGCGGGGTGGCAATCAGCCCCAGCATTTT
CASSLWRMRGGNQPQHF
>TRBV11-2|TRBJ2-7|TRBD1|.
TGTGCCAGCAGCCCGAGACCGGGACAGAGCTCCTACGAGCAGTACTTC
CASSPRPGQSSYEQYF
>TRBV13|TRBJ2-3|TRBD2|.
TGTGCCAGCAGCTTAGGCCCACGACTAGCGGGAGGTTCAGATACGCAGTATTTT
CASSLGPRLAGGSDTQYF
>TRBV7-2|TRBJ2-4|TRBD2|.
TGTGCCAGCAGCCCGGGACTAGCGGGAGCCCTTCAGTACTTC
CASSPGLAGALQYF
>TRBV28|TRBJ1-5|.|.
TGTGCCAGCAGTTTACGTGGGCCTCAGCCCCAGCATTTT
CASSLRGPQPQHF
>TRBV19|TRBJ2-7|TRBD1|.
TGTGCCAGTAGCCTTGGGACAGGGGGCGACGAGCAGTACTTC
CASSLGTGGDEQYF
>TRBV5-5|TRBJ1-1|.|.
TGTGCCAGCAGCTTGGCCGGGCTGGCAAGGGGCACTGAAGCTTTCTTT
CASSLAGLARGTEAFF
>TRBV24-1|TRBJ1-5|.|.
TGTGCCACCAGTGGGGGCTTCAATCAGCCCCAGCATTTT
CATSGGFNQPQHF
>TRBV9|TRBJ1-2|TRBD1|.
TGTGCCAGCAGCATCGGGACAGCTAGTTATCTCACCTTC
CASSIGTASYLTF
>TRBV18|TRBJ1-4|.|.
TGTGCCACCCGATCCGGGGGTAGGGAACGTGAAAAACTGTTTTTT
CATRSGGREREKLFF
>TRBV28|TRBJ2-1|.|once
TGTGCCAGCAGACAGGGTCCCCTATTGGACCTCACCATTACAGATGAGCAGTTCTTC
CASRQGPLLDLTITDEQFF
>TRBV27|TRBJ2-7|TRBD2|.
TGTGCCAGCAGACTAGCGGGAGGCTACGAGCAGTACTTC
CASRLAGGYEQYF
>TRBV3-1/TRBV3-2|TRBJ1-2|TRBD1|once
TGTGCCAGCAGCCCTTCGGACAGGGGGCACTATGGCTACACCTTC
CASSPSDRGHYGYTF
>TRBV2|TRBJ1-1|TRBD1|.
TGTGCCAGCAGGGAGAGGGGGACAGCGAACACTGAAGCTTTCTTT
CASRERGTANTEAFF
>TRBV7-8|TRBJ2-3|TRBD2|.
TGTGCCAGCAGCTTACTAGCGGGAGGAGTAGATACGCAGTATTTT
CASSLLAGGVDTQYF
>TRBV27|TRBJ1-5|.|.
TGTGCCAGCGGACCGGGACCGGGGGTTAGCAATCAGCCCCAGCATTTT
CASGPGPGVSNQPQHF
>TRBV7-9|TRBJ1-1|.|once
TGTGCCAGCAGCCGTTGGGGGGGACCGAACACTGAAGCTTTCTTT
CASSRWGGPNTEAFF